This T cell receptor (beta chain) derives from a study of graft-versus-host responses after intestinal transplantation. At the level of the study: For two to three years after anti-thymocyte globulin induction, all recipients took tacrolimus and steroids.

The CDR3 has 15 amino acids. Germline CDR1 SGHNT, CDR2 YYREEE (reference sequence). Trimming took 10 bases from V and 5 from J, leaving 24 bases between them. Notes on the study in general: GvH clones detected in recipient marrow included some appearing first in ileum or blood.

Plates contained approximately 200,000 CFSE-labeled responder cells and approximately 200,000 irradiated, violet-dye-labeled stimulator cells. Sorted after the reaction were proliferating CFSE-low CD3+CD4+ and CD3+CD8+ responders. Measured with immunoSEQ multiplex PCR; TCRdb has only the in-frame clones, and not every one. The data hold about 12,000 clones, with roughly 30% observed a single time. The sample here was alloreactive CD8+ T cells from a mixed lymphocyte reaction culture, taken before intestinal transplant. Subset given: CFSE-low proliferating T cells sorted from roughly 6-day pre-transplant mixed lymphocyte reaction (GvH or HvG direction). The clonotype comes from a human patient who received an intestinal transplant. This chain links TRBV5-4 with TRBJ2-5; D not certain. The CDR3 DNA reads as TGTGCCGGCCCTGGGGATTTAAGCTTTCTGGAGACCCAGTACTTC. Translation: CAGPGDLSFLETQYF.